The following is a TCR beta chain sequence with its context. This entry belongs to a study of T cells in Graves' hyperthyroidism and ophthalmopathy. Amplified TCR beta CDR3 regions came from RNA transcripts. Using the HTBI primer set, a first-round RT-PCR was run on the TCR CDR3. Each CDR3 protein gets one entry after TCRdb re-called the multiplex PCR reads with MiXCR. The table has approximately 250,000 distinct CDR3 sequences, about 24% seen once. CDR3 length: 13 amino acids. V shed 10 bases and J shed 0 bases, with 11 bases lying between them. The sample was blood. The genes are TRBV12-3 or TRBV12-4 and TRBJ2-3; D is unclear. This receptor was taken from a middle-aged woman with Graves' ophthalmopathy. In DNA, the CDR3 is TGTGCCACCGCACGGACCAGCACAGATACGCAGTATTTT. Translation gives CATARTSTDTQYF.